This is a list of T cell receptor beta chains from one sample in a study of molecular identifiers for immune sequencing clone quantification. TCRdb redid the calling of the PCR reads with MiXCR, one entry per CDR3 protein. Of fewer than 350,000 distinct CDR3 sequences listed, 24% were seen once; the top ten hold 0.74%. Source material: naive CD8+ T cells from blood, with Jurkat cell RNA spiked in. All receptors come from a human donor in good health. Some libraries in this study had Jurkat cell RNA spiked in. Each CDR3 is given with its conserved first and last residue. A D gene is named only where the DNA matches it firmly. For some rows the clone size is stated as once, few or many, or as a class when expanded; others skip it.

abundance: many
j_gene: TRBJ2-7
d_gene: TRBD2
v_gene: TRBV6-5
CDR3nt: TGTGCCAGCAGACCCCCGGGGGGGAGCTCCTACGAGCAGTACTTC
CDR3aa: CASRPPGGSSYEQYF

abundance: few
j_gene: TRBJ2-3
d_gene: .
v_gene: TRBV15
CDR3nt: TGTGCCACCAGCGTACGTCGGGACCTAACGCAGTATTTT
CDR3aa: CATSVRRDLTQYF

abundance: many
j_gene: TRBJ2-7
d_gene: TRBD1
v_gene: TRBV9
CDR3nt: TGTGCCAGCAGCGGAGACCAGGGACAGGGGTATATGGAGCAGTACTTC
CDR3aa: CASSGDQGQGYMEQYF

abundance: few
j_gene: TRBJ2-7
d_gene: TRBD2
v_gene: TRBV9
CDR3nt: TGTGCCAGCAGCGTAGCGGCGGGAGGGTCCGAGCAGTACTTC
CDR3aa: CASSVAAGGSEQYF

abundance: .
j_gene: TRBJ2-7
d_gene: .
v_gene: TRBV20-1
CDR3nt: TGCAGTGCTCGCCGGGACACCGACTACGAGCAGTACTTC
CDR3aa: CSARRDTDYEQYF

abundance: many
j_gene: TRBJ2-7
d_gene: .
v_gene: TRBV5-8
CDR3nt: TGTGCCAGCAGCTTGGCAGGTCCAGCCGAGCAGTACTTC
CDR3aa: CASSLAGPAEQYF

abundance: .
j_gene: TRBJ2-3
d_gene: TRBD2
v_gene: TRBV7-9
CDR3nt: TGTGCCAGCAGCTTAGAACTAGCGGGAGATGTCGATACGCAGTATTTT
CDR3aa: CASSLELAGDVDTQYF

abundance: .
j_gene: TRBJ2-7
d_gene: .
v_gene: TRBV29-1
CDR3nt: TGCAGCGTTGAACGGACTGGGGGTGCGCCGTCCTTC
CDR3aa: CSVERTGGAPSF

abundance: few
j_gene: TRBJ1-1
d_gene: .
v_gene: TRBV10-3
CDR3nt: TGTGCCATCAGGGTGATGATGAACACTGAAGCTTTCTTT
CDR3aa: CAIRVMMNTEAFF

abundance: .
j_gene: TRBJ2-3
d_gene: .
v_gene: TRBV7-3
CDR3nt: TGTGCCAGCAGCTCCGTTTCCGGCGCAGATACGCAGTATTTT
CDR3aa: CASSSVSGADTQYF

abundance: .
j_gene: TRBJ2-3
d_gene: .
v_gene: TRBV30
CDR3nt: TGTGCCTGGAGGATCGCGGCGGGTCATCTCTTCACAGATACGCAGTATTTT
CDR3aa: CAWRIAAGHLFTDTQYF

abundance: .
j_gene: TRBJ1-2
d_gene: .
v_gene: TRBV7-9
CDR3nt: TGTGCCAGCAGCTTAGTGTGCAGCTTATATGGCTACACCTTC
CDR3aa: CASSLVCSLYGYTF

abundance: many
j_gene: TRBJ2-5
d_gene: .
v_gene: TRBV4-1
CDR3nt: TGCGCCAGCAGCGCTCCTGGTATGGAGACCCAGTACTTC
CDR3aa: CASSAPGMETQYF

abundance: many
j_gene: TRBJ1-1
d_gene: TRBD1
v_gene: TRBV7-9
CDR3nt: TGTGCCAGCAGCCTGGGACAGGGGGCCCTCACTGAAGCTTTCTTT
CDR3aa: CASSLGQGALTEAFF

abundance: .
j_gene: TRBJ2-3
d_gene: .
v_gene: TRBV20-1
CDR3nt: TGCAGTGCTGCAAAGGACTTTACAGATACGCAGTATTTT
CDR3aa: CSAAKDFTDTQYF

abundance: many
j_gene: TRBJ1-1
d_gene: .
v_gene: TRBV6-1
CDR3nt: TGTGCCAGCAGGATAAATTCCAACACTGAAGCTTTCTTT
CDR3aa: CASRINSNTEAFF

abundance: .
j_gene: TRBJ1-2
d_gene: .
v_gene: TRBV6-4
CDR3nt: TGTGCCGGCAGTGAGTCCACTAACTATGGCTACACCTTC
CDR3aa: CAGSESTNYGYTF

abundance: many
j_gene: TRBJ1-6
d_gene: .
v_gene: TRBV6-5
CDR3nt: TGTGCCAGCAGTTACTCGACGGGAATTAAAACCAACACCCTCCACTTT
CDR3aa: CASSYSTGIKTNTLHF

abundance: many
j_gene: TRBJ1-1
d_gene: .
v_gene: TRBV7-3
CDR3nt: TGTGCCAGCAGCCCCCATGGGACAACCTTAAGGGACACTGAAGCTTTCTTT
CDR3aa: CASSPHGTTLRDTEAFF

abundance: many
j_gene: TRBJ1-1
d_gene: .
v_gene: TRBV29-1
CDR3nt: TGCAGCGTTCCCGCTTTGGGGGCGTCCATGAACACTGAAGCTTTCTTT
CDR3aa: CSVPALGASMNTEAFF

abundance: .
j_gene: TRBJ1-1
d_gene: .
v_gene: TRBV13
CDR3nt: TGTGCCAGCAGCCCACGTGGTTTGGGGAACACTGAAGCTTCCTTT
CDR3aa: CASSPRGLGNTEASF

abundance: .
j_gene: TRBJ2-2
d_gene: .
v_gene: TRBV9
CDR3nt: TGTGCCAGCAGCGGGTTGGGGGCGAGAACCGGGGAGCTGTTTTTT
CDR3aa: CASSGLGARTGELFF

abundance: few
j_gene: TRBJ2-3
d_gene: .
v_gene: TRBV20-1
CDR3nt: TGCAGTGGTAAGAGAGGAGTGCCGGACTCTTACACAGATACGCAGTATTTT
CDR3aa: CSGKRGVPDSYTDTQYF

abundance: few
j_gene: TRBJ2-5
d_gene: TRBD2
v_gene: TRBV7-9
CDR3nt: TGTGCCAGCAGCCCTCGTAGCGGGGGAGTACAAGAGACCCAGTACTTC
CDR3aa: CASSPRSGGVQETQYF

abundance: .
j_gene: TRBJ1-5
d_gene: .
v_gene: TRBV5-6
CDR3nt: TGTGCCAGCAGCCCTTGGAGGCGCAATCAGCCCCAGCATTTT
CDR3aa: CASSPWRRNQPQHF

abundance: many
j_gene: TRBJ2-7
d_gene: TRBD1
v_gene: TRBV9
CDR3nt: TGTGCCAGCAGCGCCTATCCGGGACAGGGGGATAGGTACTTC
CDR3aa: CASSAYPGQGDRYF

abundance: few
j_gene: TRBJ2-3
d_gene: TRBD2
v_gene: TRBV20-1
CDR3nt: TGCAGTGCTATACCGGGACTAGCGGGGCTGGGCACAGATACGCAGTATTTT
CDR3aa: CSAIPGLAGLGTDTQYF

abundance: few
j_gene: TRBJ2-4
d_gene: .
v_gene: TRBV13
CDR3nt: TGTGCCAGCAGCGTGGGACTTAAAAACATTCAGTACTTC
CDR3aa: CASSVGLKNIQYF

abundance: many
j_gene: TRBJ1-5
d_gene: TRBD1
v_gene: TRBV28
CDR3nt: TGTGCCAGCAGTTCGTACCCGGACAGGTCGTACAATCAGCCCCAGCATTTT
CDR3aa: CASSSYPDRSYNQPQHF

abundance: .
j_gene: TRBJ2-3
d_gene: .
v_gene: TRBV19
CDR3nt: TGTGCCAGTAGCTGGGGGGGGGGCGATGATACGCAGTATTTT
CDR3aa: CASSWGGGDDTQYF

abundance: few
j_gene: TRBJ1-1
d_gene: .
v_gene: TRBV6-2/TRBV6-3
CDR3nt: TGTGCCAGCAGTTACGGGCTGATGAACACTGAAGCTTTCTTT
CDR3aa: CASSYGLMNTEAFF

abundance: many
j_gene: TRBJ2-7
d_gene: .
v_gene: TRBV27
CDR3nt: TGTGCCAGCAGCCTAGGCCTAGGCTACGAGCAGTACTTC
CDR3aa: CASSLGLGYEQYF

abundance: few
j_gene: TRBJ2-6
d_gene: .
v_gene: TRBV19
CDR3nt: TGTGCCAGTAGTATGTACCTCTCTGGGGCCAACGTCCTGACTTTC
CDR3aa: CASSMYLSGANVLTF

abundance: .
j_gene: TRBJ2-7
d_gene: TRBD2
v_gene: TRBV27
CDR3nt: TGTGCCAGCAGTTTACTAGCGGGGGGCCGGAACGAGCAGTACTTC
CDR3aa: CASSLLAGGRNEQYF

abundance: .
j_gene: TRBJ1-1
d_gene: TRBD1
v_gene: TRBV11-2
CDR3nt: TGTGCCAGCAGCTTGGTAGGACAGGGGTGGACTGAAGCTTTCTTT
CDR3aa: CASSLVGQGWTEAFF

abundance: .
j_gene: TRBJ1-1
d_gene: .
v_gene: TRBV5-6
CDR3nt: TGTGCCAGCAGCTGGATCGGGACTGAAGCTCTCTTT
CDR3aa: CASSWIGTEALF

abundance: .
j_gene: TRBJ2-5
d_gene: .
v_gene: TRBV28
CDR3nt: TGTGCCAGCAGAAGACTGGCGCTAGCCGTCCAAGAGACCCAGTACTTC
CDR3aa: CASRRLALAVQETQYF

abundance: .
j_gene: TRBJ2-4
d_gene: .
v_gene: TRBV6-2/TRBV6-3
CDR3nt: TGTGCCAGCAGTCAAAACATTCAGTACTTC
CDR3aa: CASSQNIQYF

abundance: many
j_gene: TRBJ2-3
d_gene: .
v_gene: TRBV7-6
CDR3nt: TGTGCCAGCAGCTTAGCAGTTACAGATACGCAGTATTTT
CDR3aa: CASSLAVTDTQYF

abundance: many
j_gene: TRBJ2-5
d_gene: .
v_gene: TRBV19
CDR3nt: TGTGCCAGTAGTATCCGAGTGCCAGAGACCCAGTACTTC
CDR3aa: CASSIRVPETQYF

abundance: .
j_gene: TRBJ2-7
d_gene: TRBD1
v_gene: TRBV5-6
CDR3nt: TGTGCCAGCAGCCCATGGGACAGGGTCCACGAGCAGTACTTC
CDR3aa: CASSPWDRVHEQYF

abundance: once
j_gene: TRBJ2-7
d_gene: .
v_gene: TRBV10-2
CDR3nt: TGCGCCAGCAGTGAGGGCCGACAACTCTACGAGCAGTACTTC
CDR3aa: CASSEGRQLYEQYF

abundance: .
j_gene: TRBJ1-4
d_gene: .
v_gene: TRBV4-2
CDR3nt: TGTGCCAGCAGCCAAGATTTCGGTCACTATACAACTAATGAAAAACGGTTTTTT
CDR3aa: CASSQDFGHYTTNEKRFF

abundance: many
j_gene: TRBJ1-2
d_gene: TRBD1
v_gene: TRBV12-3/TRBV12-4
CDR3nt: TGTGCCAGCAGTCCGGACAGGGCAGCTAACTATGGCTACACCTTC
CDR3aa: CASSPDRAANYGYTF

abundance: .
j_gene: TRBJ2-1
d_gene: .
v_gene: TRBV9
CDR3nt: TGTGCCAGCAGCGTAGTTAATGATGAGCAGTTCTTC
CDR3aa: CASSVVNDEQFF

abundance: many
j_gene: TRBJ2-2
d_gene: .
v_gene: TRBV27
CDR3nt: TGTGCCAGCAGAACTTACACCGGGGAGCTGTTTTTT
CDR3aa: CASRTYTGELFF